The entry below gives a single T cell receptor (beta chain) sequence along with its context. Profiled with immunoSEQ multiplex PCR; TCRdb holds only in-frame clones, not every one. The profile shows fewer than 300,000 clones, 80% to 90% of them singletons. This sample is drawn from a study of blood T cell repertoires in COVID-19. The CDR3 covers 14 residues. Looked up from germline, CDR1 is SGHRS and CDR2 is YFSETQ. The J segment lost 7 bases and the V segment lost 2 bases, leaving 8 bases of the junction unmatched. Material: PBMCs or T cells enriched from blood (not recorded which). This clonotype was obtained from a woman aged 25 to 39 who had recovered from COVID-19. The chain carries TRBV5-1 and TRBJ2-7; 8 positions match TRBD1. CDR3 residues: CASSLQTGAREQYF. The CDR3 DNA reads as TGCGCCAGCAGCTTACAGACAGGGGCGCGGGAGCAGTACTTC.